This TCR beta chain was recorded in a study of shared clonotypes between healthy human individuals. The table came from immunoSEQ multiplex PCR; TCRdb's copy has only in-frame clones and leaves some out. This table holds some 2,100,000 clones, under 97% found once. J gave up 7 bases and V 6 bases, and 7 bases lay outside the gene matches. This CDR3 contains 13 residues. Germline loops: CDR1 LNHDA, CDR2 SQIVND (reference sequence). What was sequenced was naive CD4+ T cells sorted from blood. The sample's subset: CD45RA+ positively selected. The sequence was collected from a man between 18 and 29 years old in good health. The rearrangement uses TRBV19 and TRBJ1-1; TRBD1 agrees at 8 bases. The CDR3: CASRTQGAVEAFF. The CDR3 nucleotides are TGTGCCAGTAGGACCCAGGGGGCGGTTGAAGCTTTCTTT.